This passage covers 13 T cell receptor beta chains from one sample sequenced in a study of metastatic and nonmetastatic thyroid tumors. TCRdb re-processed the PCR reads through MiXCR. There are around 7,000 clones in the sample; more than 25% occur only once, and under 25% lies in the top ten. Each patient went into thyroid surgery without having received any treatment. Sequencing input: tumor tissue. The receptor set was obtained from a female donor with papillary thyroid cancer or a benign thyroid nodule (not recorded which). Some clones in this sample may be carry-over from other donors' samples.

For this clone: A much larger clonotype is one base distant, so this may be a read error. This chain links TRBV5-5 with TRBJ2-5; perhaps D is TRBD1 or TRBD2 (6 bases each). The CDR3 is 16 amino acids. CDR1 SGHKS and CDR2 YYEKEE come from the germline V gene (reference sequence). The CDR3 DNA follows: TGTGCCAGCAGCTTCGCTAGAGGGGGGCTCCAAGATACCCAGTACTTC. Residues: CASSFARGGLQDTQYF.

The chain recombines TRBV6-2 or TRBV6-3 with TRBJ2-3; 7 nucleotides align to TRBD2. The J segment lost 3 bases and the V segment lost 5 bases, leaving 11 bases of the junction unmatched. Germline-derived CDR1 and CDR2 are MNHEY and SVGEGT. The CDR3 has 16 amino acids. The CDR3 region is CASSIAGPIGTDTQYF. The CDR3 bases are TGTGCCAGCAGTATAGCGGGCCCGATAGGAACAGATACGCAGTATTTT.

This clone has more than one count but fewer than ten. Its ends do not fully match the called genes, so a read error is possible. The rearrangement joins TRBV9 to TRBJ1-1; no definite D call. CDR1 and CDR2 from the germline V gene are SGDLS and YYNGEE. The CDR3 runs to 15 residues. Here the CDR3 reads CASSVAPGDGTEASF. The CDR3 DNA follows: TGTGCCAGCAGTGTAGCCCCCGGTGATGGAACTGAAGCTTCCTTT.

This clone was found a few times. The chain uses TRBV27 and TRBJ2-1; no clear D gene. Trimming removed 2 bases from V and 4 bases from J, with 6 bases in between. From germline, CDR1 is MNHEY and CDR2 SMNVEV (reference sequence). CDR3 size: 13 residues. In DNA form, the CDR3 reads TGTGCCAGCAGTTTAGTGGAGTACAATGAGCAGTTCTTC. It encodes CASSLVEYNEQFF.

The chain couples TRBV20-1 to TRBJ1-1; D may be TRBD1 (5 bases). Trimming stripped 0 bases from V and 0 bases from J, with 14 bases between. The length of the CDR3 is 16 residues. The germline V gene has CDR1 DFQATT and CDR2 SNEGSKA (reference sequence). CDR3 in DNA: TGCAGTGCTAGAGACTACGACAGCCTTTTGAACACTGAAGCTTTCTTT. This sequence encodes CSARDYDSLLNTEAFF.

This sequence joins TRBV28 and TRBJ2-7, with a possible D match to TRBD2 (5 bases). The V end was cut by 3 bases, the J end by 0 bases, with 21 bases between. Germline CDR1 is MDHEN and CDR2 is SYDVKM. The CDR3 has 18 residues. CDR3: CASSFLWRADPHSYEQYF. The CDR3 region has the DNA TGTGCCAGCAGTTTTTTGTGGCGGGCCGACCCCCACTCCTACGAGCAGTACTTC.

The chain uses TRBV10-3 and TRBJ2-7, with 16 nucleotides matching TRBD2. Germline-derived CDR1 and CDR2 are ENHRY and SYGVKD. The CDR3 is 16 residues long. The V segment lost 2 bases and the J segment 7 bases; nucleotides outside the gene matches: 5. CDR3 bases: TGTGCCATCAGTGAGCCCGGGACTAGCGGGAGGGGTGAGCAGTACTTC. This gives the protein CAISEPGTSGRGEQYF.

This clone was counted at least ten times. V is TRBV6-1 and J is TRBJ2-7; D not resolved. The CDR3 contains 13 residues. V lost 5 bases and J 6 bases, leaving 14 bases between the germline ends. The germline gives CDR1 MNHNS, CDR2 SASEGT. The CDR3 spells CASSLGRWGEQYF. The CDR3 bases are TGTGCCAGCAGTTTGGGCCGATGGGGCGAGCAGTACTTC.

This clone was seen a handful of times. The V call is TRBV28, the J call TRBJ2-7; D is perhaps TRBD2 (6 bases). Trimming removed 7 bases at V and 4 bases at J, with 14 bases between. In germline, CDR1 is MDHEN, CDR2 SYDVKM. This CDR3 has 13 amino acids. The CDR3 here is CASTESGLYEQYF. The DNA for the CDR3 is TGTGCCAGCACTGAGAGCGGGCTATACGAGCAGTACTTC.

This rearrangement joins TRBV11-2 to TRBJ2-1; D not certain. The germline gives CDR1 SGHAT, CDR2 FQNNGV. V was shortened by 1 base and J by 10 bases, with 8 bases between the two germline ends. The length of the CDR3 is 12 residues. The CDR3 region has the DNA TGTGCCAGCAGCTTAGGCCCGAGGGAGCAGTTCTTC. It specifies CASSLGPREQFF.

V usage is TRBV12-3 or TRBV12-4 and J usage is TRBJ2-5; 16 nucleotides line up with TRBD2. Germline trimming cut 3 bases from V and 3 bases from J; bases unmatched to any gene: 4. This CDR3 comprises 17 residues. The CDR3 sequence: CASSLGGLAGGEETQYF. DNA for the CDR3: TGTGCCAGCAGTTTGGGGGGACTAGCGGGGGGGGAAGAGACCCAGTACTTC.

As concerns this clone: This CDR3 is also generated by other DNA sequences in the sample. This chain uses TRBV5-1 with TRBJ2-5, with TRBD2 as a possible D gene (6 bases). CDR3 length: 15 amino acids. Trimming took 0 bases from V and 9 from J, leaving 18 bases between them. Germline CDR1 SGHRS, CDR2 YFSETQ. CDR3 residues: CASSLEGSGVSAQYF. CDR3 in DNA: TGCGCCAGCAGCTTGGAGGGTAGCGGCGTTTCTGCCCAGTACTTC.

This clone counts as medium-sized (0.01 to 0.1%). The V call is TRBV20-1, the J call TRBJ2-7; 7 bases align to TRBD1. Unmatched junction bases numbered 6, after V lost 3 bases and J lost 4 bases. There are 13 residues in the CDR3. The V gene's germline CDR1 is DFQATT and CDR2 SNEGSKA (reference sequence). CDR3 bases: TGCAGTGCTAGGGGACAGATAGAATACGAGCAGTACTTC. Its protein product is CSARGQIEYEQYF.